The 27 T cell receptor beta chains reported below all come from one sample, sequenced in a study of read filtering for tumor transcriptome and immune sequencing. From around 0.4 ug of RNA, a library with molecular barcoded alpha/delta and beta/gamma adaptors was made. Each CDR3 protein gets one entry after TCRdb re-called the reads with MiXCR. The sample has 100,000 to 150,000 distinct CDR3 sequences, 10% to 15% seen once. Sequencing used a population of CD138-negative cells sorted from bone marrow. These TCRs come from a donor older than 35 with multiple myeloma.

This clonotype was observed at least ten times. The rearrangement uses TRBV28 and TRBJ2-3; D call uncertain. This CDR3 contains 16 residues. Trimming cost V 6 bases and J 0 bases, with 16 bases left between them. The germline gives CDR1 MDHEN, CDR2 SYDVKM. The CDR3 region is CASRGWAQTSTDTQYF. Written as DNA, the CDR3 is TGTGCCAGCAGAGGCTGGGCTCAGACCAGCACAGATACGCAGTATTTT.

This clonotype was detected many times. The chain has TRBV18 and TRBJ2-1; TRBD2 is a possible D gene (5 bases). This CDR3 has 13 amino acids. The germline V gene encodes CDR1 KGHSH and CDR2 LQKENI. The ends were cut back, 4 bases at V and 5 bases at J, with 9 bases in the middle. Here the CDR3 reads CASSRSGDNEQFF. The CDR3 bases are TGTGCCAGCTCACGCAGCGGCGACAATGAGCAGTTCTTC.

The table lists this clonotype with a few counts. The chain joins TRBV7-9 to TRBJ2-2, with D uncertain. The CDR3 is 14 residues long. Germline-derived CDR1 and CDR2 are SEHNR and FQNEAQ (reference sequence). Trimming removed 5 bases at V and 9 bases at J, with 16 bases between. This CDR3 reads CASSPVQSVRELFF. The CDR3 DNA follows: TGTGCCAGCAGCCCAGTCCAGTCTGTTCGGGAGCTGTTTTTT.

This clonotype was seen many times. This chain links TRBV2 with TRBJ2-3; maybe TRBD2 (6 bases). The CDR3 runs to 14 residues. CDR1 and CDR2 (germline): SNHLY, FYNNEI. CDR3 nucleotide sequence: TGTGCAACCGGGGGAGGAACTAGCACAGATACGCAGTATTTT. Translation gives CATGGGTSTDTQYF. Full variable domain (missing parts from reference TRBV2 and TRBJ2-3): EPEVTQTPSHQVTQMGQEVILRCVPISNHLYFYWYRQILGQKVEFLVSFYNNEISEKSEIFDDQFSVERPDGSNFTLKIRSTKLEDSAMYFCATGGGTSTDTQYFGPGTRLTVL.

This clonotype was counted at least ten times. The chain has TRBV6-1 and TRBJ2-1; 9 nucleotides match TRBD2. The CDR3 has 14 residues. Germline V gene lookup returns CDR1 MNHNS and CDR2 SASEGT. V lost 6 bases, J lost 7 bases, and 7 bases stayed unmatched. The CDR3 region has the DNA TGTGCCAGCAGGGATAGCGGGAGTGCGAATGAGCAGTTCTTC. Protein product: CASRDSGSANEQFF.

This clonotype showed up many times. The chain employs TRBV12-3 or TRBV12-4 and TRBJ2-3; TRBD1 agrees at 9 bases. Trimming took 4 bases from V and 9 from J; bases not matched to a gene: 14. CDR3 length equals 16 residues. CDR3 in DNA: TGTGCCAGCAGTTCCGGGACAGGGTCCGAAGGAGAGACGCAGTATTTT. This sequence encodes CASSSGTGSEGETQYF.

This clonotype was seen ten or more times. J is TRBJ2-5 and V is TRBV12-3 or TRBV12-4; D uncertain. V lost 3 bases to trimming and J lost 1 base, with 6 bases between them. The CDR3 consists of 13 residues. The CDR3 DNA reads TGTGCCAGCAGTTTTCGGTCCCAAGAGACCCAGTACTTC. Translation gives CASSFRSQETQYF.

As to this clonotype: This probably arose from a read error, given a far larger clone one base away. V usage is TRBV6-5 and J usage is TRBJ2-1; 8 bases fit TRBD2. CDR1 and CDR2 (germline): MNHEY, SVGAGI. V was pared by 4 bases and J by 4 bases, with 6 bases of the junction left unmatched. CDR3 size: 15 residues. In nucleotides, the CDR3 is TGTGCCAGCAGTTGGGATAGCGGGGCTTACAATGAGCAGTTCTTC. Translated, it gives CASSWDSGAYNEQFF.

This clonotype was detected ten times or more. This chain uses TRBV11-2 with TRBJ2-2; TRBD2 matches 11 bases. The CDR3 runs 16 residues. The V gene's germline CDR1 is SGHAT and CDR2 FQNNGV. The ends lost 6 bases at V and 9 bases at J; junction bases unmatched: 12. The CDR3: CASRSTSGATSRELFF. CDR3 sequence (DNA): TGTGCCAGCAGATCGACTAGCGGGGCCACCTCGAGGGAGCTGTTTTTT.

The J gene is TRBJ1-1, the V gene TRBV7-9; D call uncertain. The CDR3 has 14 residues. Per the germline V gene, CDR1 is SEHNR and CDR2 is FQNEAQ (reference sequence). The germline V and J ends were trimmed by 5 bases and 0 bases, with 10 bases remaining between them. In DNA form, the CDR3 reads TGTGCCAGCAGCCCTTCGTCCGTGAACACTGAAGCTTTCTTT. It is translated as CASSPSSVNTEAFF.

This clonotype showed up many times. This chain links TRBV29-1 with TRBJ1-1; D remains ambiguous. CDR1 and CDR2 from the germline V gene are SQVTM and ANQGSEA. There are 13 residues in the CDR3. The ends were cut back, 7 bases at V and 3 bases at J, with 15 bases in the middle. CDR3 sequence reads: CSAGNNGDTEAFF. The CDR3, as DNA: TGCAGCGCCGGTAATAATGGGGACACTGAAGCTTTCTTT.

Ten or more counts support this clonotype. The chain recombines TRBV29-1 with TRBJ2-1; TRBD2 is a possible D gene (5 bases). The CDR3 covers 13 residues. The V end lost 4 bases, the J end lost 7 bases, and 14 bases lay between the germline ends. Germline loops: CDR1 SQVTM, CDR2 ANQGSEA. CDR3: CSVGVALSNEQFF. The CDR3 region has the DNA TGCAGCGTTGGAGTAGCGCTCTCGAATGAGCAGTTCTTC.

The J gene is TRBJ1-5, the V gene TRBV19; maybe TRBD1 (5 bases). Germline lookup yields CDR1 LNHDA and CDR2 SQIVND (reference sequence). This CDR3 comprises 16 residues. Trimming left V 4 bases short and J 2 bases short, with 15 bases between. The CDR3 coding sequence is TGTGCCAGTAGTAACAGTTGGGGCGGGGGCAATCAGCCCCAGCATTTT. This gives the protein CASSNSWGGGNQPQHF.

Worth noting for this clonotype: Since a much larger clone is just one base distant, this may be a read error. The chain joins TRBV29-1 to TRBJ2-2, with 9 bases fitting TRBD1. The CDR3 consists of 13 residues. The V segment lost 8 bases and the J segment 4 bases; nucleotides outside the gene matches: 5. Germline lookup yields CDR1 SQVTM and CDR2 ANQGSEA. The CDR3 here is CSSGQGLTGELFF. CDR3 nucleotide sequence: TGCAGCAGTGGACAGGGGCTCACCGGGGAGCTGTTTTTT.

This clonotype came up many times. The chain employs TRBV19 and TRBJ2-2; no definite D call. Germline V lookup: CDR1 LNHDA, CDR2 SQIVND (reference sequence). Trimming took 3 bases from V and 7 from J, leaving 9 bases between them. There are 13 residues in the CDR3. The CDR3 region is CASSIERFGELFF. CDR3 DNA sequence: TGTGCCAGTAGTATTGAGAGGTTCGGGGAGCTGTTTTTT.

This clonotype came up many times. CDR3 nucleotides: TGCAGTGCTCGACATGGGGGTTCCTACAATGAGCAGTTCTTC. Amino acid sequence: CSARHGGSYNEQFF. The chain joins TRBV20-1 to TRBJ2-1, with D possibly called TRBD1 or TRBD2 (5 bases each). The germline CDR1 and CDR2 sequences are DFQATT and SNEGSKA (reference sequence). Trimming removed 5 bases at V and 1 base at J, with 12 bases between. The CDR3 has 14 residues.

This clonotype was seen many times. The chain employs TRBV5-1 and TRBJ2-1; 9 bases are shared with TRBD2. This CDR3 comprises 15 residues. The junction had 4 bases not matched to a gene; V was cut back by 1 base and J by 5 bases. The germline gives CDR1 SGHRS, CDR2 YFSETQ. Here the CDR3 DNA reads TGCGCCAGCAGCTTGTGGAGGACTAGCGACAATGAGCAGTTCTTC. Translating it yields CASSLWRTSDNEQFF.

This clonotype came up many times. The rearrangement joins TRBV20-1 to TRBJ1-1, with a possible D match to TRBD1 (5 bases). Germline values: CDR1 DFQATT, CDR2 SNEGSKA (reference sequence). The CDR3 loop spans 13 amino acids. V was clipped by 6 bases and J by 3 bases, with 14 bases between them. The CDR3 sequence: CSAGAGGYTEAFF. The DNA of the CDR3 is TGCAGTGCCGGGGCGGGGGGATACACTGAAGCTTTCTTT.

The chain joins TRBV20-1 to TRBJ2-3, with a possible D match to TRBD2 (6 bases). The CDR3 totals 14 residues. Per germline, CDR1 DFQATT and CDR2 SNEGSKA (reference sequence). V was pared by 5 bases and J by 0 bases, with 12 bases between. The CDR3 DNA reads as TGCAGTGCTCGGCCCGGGACTAGCACAGATACGCAGTATTTT. Amino acid sequence: CSARPGTSTDTQYF.

This chain connects TRBV29-1 to TRBJ1-5; TRBD1 matches at 7 bases. Germline CDR1 reads SQVTM; CDR2 reads ANQGSEA. The CDR3 length is 15 residues. J lost 0 bases, V lost 4 bases, and 6 bases had no gene match. The CDR3 here is CSVGAGTASNQPQHF. The CDR3 DNA reads as TGCAGCGTTGGGGCCGGGACAGCTAGCAATCAGCCCCAGCATTTT.

This clonotype came up a few times. The chain couples TRBV3-1 to TRBJ1-5, with D uncertain. The CDR3 totals 15 residues. The V and J ends lost 0 bases and 6 bases respectively, with 12 bases between them. Germline loops: CDR1 LGHDT, CDR2 YNNKEL (reference sequence). CDR3: CASSQDPGLGQPQHF. The DNA of the CDR3 is TGTGCCAGCAGCCAAGATCCTGGGCTCGGTCAGCCCCAGCATTTT.

There are many counts of this clonotype. The chain combines TRBV29-1 with TRBJ2-3; 7 bases match TRBD2. J was trimmed by 6 bases and V by 1 base; bases with no gene match: 10. CDR3 length: 15 amino acids. Germline V lookup: CDR1 SQVTM, CDR2 ANQGSEA. CDR3 protein: CSVEGRGRAKDTQYF. The CDR3 DNA reads as TGCAGCGTTGAAGGTCGTGGGAGGGCCAAGGATACGCAGTATTTT.

Comments on this clonotype: A single base is all that separates this from a far larger clone, so a read error is likely. The chain is built from TRBV4-1 and TRBJ2-1; possibly TRBD1 or TRBD2 for D (5 bases each). This CDR3 has 16 amino acids. Germline CDR1 reads MGHRA; CDR2 reads YSYEKL. The CDR3 DNA is TGTGCCAGCAGCCTATCCGGGGCTAGGAATTACAATGAGCAGTTCTTC. This translates into CASSLSGARNYNEQFF.

This clonotype was seen many times. The germline gene is not matched at one end of the junction; a read error may be the cause. V gene TRBV4-1 combines with J gene TRBJ1-1, with 10 positions matching TRBD1. This CDR3 region has 16 residues. Looked up from germline, CDR1 is MGHRA and CDR2 is YSYEKL. CDR3 nucleotide sequence: TGCACCAGCAGCCAAGAAGGGGAGACAGGGGGCGATGGGGCTTTCTTT. It yields the protein CTSSQEGETGGDGAFF.

The V call is TRBV7-9, the J call TRBJ1-4, with 7 bases matching TRBD1. V lost 5 bases, J lost 2 bases, and 2 bases stayed unmatched. Germline CDR1 SEHNR, CDR2 FQNEAQ (reference sequence). This CDR3 spans 14 amino acids. CDR3: CASSLQGTNEKLFF. As DNA, the CDR3 is TGTGCCAGCAGCCTACAGGGGACTAATGAAAAACTGTTTTTT.

This clonotype was detected ten times or more. The chain is built from TRBV20-1 and TRBJ2-7; D unclear. Looked up from germline, CDR1 is DFQATT and CDR2 is SNEGSKA (reference sequence). The length of the CDR3 is 10 residues. Deletions cut 5 bases from V and 6 bases from J, with 8 bases between. Here the CDR3 DNA reads TGCAGTGCTTATTCGTTCGAGCAGTACTTC. Its protein is CSAYSFEQYF.

This clonotype has a count of ten or more. The chain recombines TRBV28 with TRBJ2-1; D may be TRBD2 (5 bases). CDR1 is MDHEN, CDR2 SYDVKM, per germline. The germline V and J ends were trimmed by 5 bases and 5 bases, with 16 bases remaining between them. The CDR3 totals 15 residues. DNA for the CDR3: TGTGCCAGCAGTCGGCAGCAACTGACTAACAATGAGCAGTTCTTC. It yields the protein CASSRQQLTNNEQFF. The full variable domain, rest sourced from reference TRBV28 and TRBJ2-1, is DVKVTQSSRYLVKRTGEKVFLECVQDMDHENMFWYRQDPGLGLRLIYFSYDVKMKEKGDIPEGYSVSREKKERFSLILESASTNQTSMYLCASSRQQLTNNEQFFGPGTRLTVL.